This is a list of T cell receptor beta chains from one sample in a study of T cell repertoires in ileal Crohn's disease. Only in-frame clones appear in the TCRdb table, and some are missing; sequencing was by immunoSEQ multiplex PCR. The repertoire holds roughly 16,000 clones, with 92% as singletons. Material: ileal tissue. The source is an adult with Crohn's disease. Both conserved end residues are part of each CDR3. Some rows mark clone size as missing; the rest say once, few, many or name a class of expanded clone.

>TRBV5-1|few|TRBJ2-1
CASSLLAGVDNEQFF
>TRBV2|.|TRBJ1-2
CASSEGGDRYTF
>TRBV28|.|TRBJ1-1
CASSSPQGAYTEAFF
>TRBV18|.|TRBJ1-2
CASSPGQGRGYTF
>TRBV15|.|TRBJ1-1
CATQIIFGTGGGEMDTEAFF
>TRBV7-8|.|TRBJ1-2
CASHTLSRGYGYTF
>TRBV7-9|.|TRBJ1-2
CASSSPRDSALGFGYTF
>TRBV15|.|TRBJ2-1
CATSSQGLAGHNEQFF
>TRBV7-9|.|TRBJ2-7
CASSASAFGSYEQYF
>TRBV11-2|.|TRBJ2-7
CASSPAPGLVPYEQYF
>TRBV6-5|.|TRBJ1-2
CASSPDRVYGYTF
>TRBV27|.|TRBJ1-3
CASSRGAGYSGNTIYF
>TRBV28|.|TRBJ2-7
CASIGSLSYEQYF
>TRBV6-1|.|TRBJ2-7
CASSFSGASYEQYF
>TRBV11-1|.|TRBJ2-3
CASSINDGTDTQYF
>TRBV29-1|.|TRBJ2-1
CSVAPPRTGANEQFF
>TRBV29-1|once|TRBJ1-2
CSVQTGLNYGYTF
>TRBV11-3|.|TRBJ2-3
CASSRGPGISTDTQYF
>TRBV5-4|.|TRBJ1-4
CASSPGGSGLTNEKLFF
>TRBV28|few|TRBJ1-2
CASSPPGRDYGYTF
>TRBV5-1|.|TRBJ1-3
CASSLTGGAGNTIYF
>TRBV6-5|once|TRBJ2-1
CASFASGVGEQFF
>TRBV28|.|TRBJ1-2
CASSIGTAYGYTF
>TRBV7-9|.|TRBJ1-1
CASSLPDTEAFF
>TRBV28|.|TRBJ1-3
CASNRAGNTIYF
>TRBV4-1|.|TRBJ1-2
CASSQDKNRLNYGYTF
>TRBV19|.|TRBJ2-3
CASSMRTTDTQYF
>TRBV29-1|.|TRBJ2-5
CSVGRGGGQETQYF
>TRBV7-2|.|TRBJ2-1
CASSLGLAAHNEQFF
>TRBV6-1|once|TRBJ1-3
CASSDKGRSSGNTIYF
>TRBV11-3|.|TRBJ1-1
CASSSGQGENTEAFF
>TRBV19|.|TRBJ1-2
CASSMDGRDGYTF
>TRBV5-1|.|TRBJ1-1
CASSLDGLPNTEAFF
>TRBV5-6|.|TRBJ1-1
CASSGDWGTNTEAFF
>TRBV19|.|TRBJ1-6
CASRKGTGESPLHF
>TRBV4-3|.|TRBJ2-1
CASSRQWGTGAYNEQFF
>TRBV7-9|.|TRBJ2-7
CASSITLSYEQYF
>TRBV5-6|.|TRBJ1-1
CASSRQGVTEAFF
>TRBV11-2|once|TRBJ2-3
CASSLDGRTMDTQYF
>TRBV7-3|.|TRBJ2-1
CASSLTDNNEQFF
>TRBV10-2|few|TRBJ2-7
CASRGTAYEQYF
>TRBV27|.|TRBJ2-1
CASSLEAWMNNEQFF
>TRBV6-6|.|TRBJ2-1
CASSHPPLVTQFF
>TRBV27|.|TRBJ1-1
CASRRSYANTEAFF